This T cell receptor (beta chain) emerged from a study of PD-1 blockade in classical Hodgkin lymphoma. Notes on the study in general: Newly diagnosed patients were reported to exhibit reduced baseline TCR diversity relative to healthy donors.

The CDR3 has 15 amino acids. V lost 4 bases to trimming and J lost 2 bases, with 15 bases between them. CDR1 SGHDT and CDR2 YYEEEE come from the germline V gene. The table came from immunoSEQ multiplex PCR; TCRdb's copy has only in-frame clones and leaves some out. This table holds approximately 110,000 clones, around nine tenths found once. As regards this clone: Its antigen is as yet unknown.

Time point denoted: cycle 4 day 1 (C4D1), after five to seven weeks of nivolumab. After autologous stem cell transplantation all patients relapsed, and prior brentuximab vedotin exposure differed between cohorts. This receptor was identified in a human donor with classical Hodgkin lymphoma. V gene TRBV5-6 combines with J gene TRBJ2-5; D tentatively fits TRBD1 or TRBD2 (6 bases each). The material sequenced was peripheral blood mononuclear cells (PBMCs), taken before the fourth cycle of nivolumab. In DNA, the CDR3 is TGTGCCAGCAGCCCCTGGGGGGCAGCTCAAGAGACCCAGTACTTC. Amino acid sequence: CASSPWGAAQETQYF.